The present T cell receptor (beta chain) was sequenced within a study of cytomegalovirus exposure and HLA in healthy donors. Germline loops: CDR1 SGHDT, CDR2 YYEEEE. Trimming removed 4 bases from V and 0 bases from J; junction bases left unmatched: 8. The length of the CDR3 is 16 residues. The PCR was carried out with 60 Vbeta primers and 13 Jbeta primers. Profiling relied on immunoSEQ multiplex PCR, and the TCRdb table lists in-frame clones only, not all of them. The sample yields some 150,000 clones, around 85% seen once. The chain joins TRBV5-6 to TRBJ2-7; 9 bases match TRBD1. The receptor comes from a man aged 35-49 years in good health and CMV-seronegative. Sequenced sample: PBMCs. CDR3 sequence reads: CASSRPRTGASYEQYF. The CDR3 DNA reads TGTGCCAGCAGCCGCCCCAGGACAGGGGCCTCCTACGAGCAGTACTTC.